A single sample gave rise to the 13 T cell receptor beta chains below, sequenced in a study of T cell repertoires in cytomegalovirus infection (dated by TCRdb to between 2018 and 2021). This sample was sequenced with an Illumina HiSeq 1500. The raw public reads went through TCRdb reprocessing: fastp at Q25, MiXCR clone calling, in-frame beta chains kept. Entries that share a CDR3 protein sequence are merged under the most common genes and DNA. This sample gives roughly 100,000 distinct CDR3 sequences in total; over 40% of them show up just once. The ten largest clonotypes hold roughly 70% of the sample. The meaning of the sample's treatment or condition label: in vitro stimulation with specific CMV peptide epitopes to enrich CMV-specific T cells. Their antigen targets remain unknown. Sequencing used CD8+ T cells from cultured PBMCs, obtained from culture after CMV antigen stimulation. These receptors came from a human donor in good health (CMV status not recorded). Some clones in this sample may be carry-over from other donors' samples.

Notes on this clonotype: Compared with germline, one end of the junction differs, possibly owing to a read error. V is TRBV27 and J is TRBJ2-1; D uncertain. Germline V CDR1 and CDR2: MNHEY, SMNVEV (reference sequence). The CDR3 contains 11 residues. The CDR3 region has the DNA TGTGCCAGCAGTGCCTATAATGAGCAGTTCTTC. It is translated as CASSAYNEQFF.

The chain carries TRBV7-6 and TRBJ2-5; D possibly corresponds to TRBD2 (5 bases). This CDR3 is built from 13 residues. CDR1 is SGHVS, CDR2 FNYEAQ, per germline. The V gene lost 2 bases and the J gene lost 5 bases, with 9 bases spanning the gap. The CDR3 sequence: CASSLRGRETQYF. CDR3 in DNA: TGTGCCAGCAGCTTACGGGGTCGGGAGACCCAGTACTTC.

The chain recombines TRBV7-9 with TRBJ2-1, with D perhaps TRBD1 (6 bases). The CDR3 length is 16 residues. Germline values: CDR1 SEHNR, CDR2 FQNEAQ (reference sequence). The V gene lost 3 bases and the J gene lost 5 bases, with 17 bases spanning the gap. The CDR3 DNA reads as TGTGCCAGCAGCTTCCTTTTCGGCCCAGGGGACAATGAGCAGTTCTTC. Translating it yields CASSFLFGPGDNEQFF.

V gene TRBV5-1 combines with J gene TRBJ2-4; the D gene is possibly TRBD1 (6 bases). V was cut by 4 bases and J by 7 bases, with 15 bases left in between. Germline lookup yields CDR1 SGHRS and CDR2 YFSETQ. The CDR3 has 14 residues. Here the CDR3 reads CASSPMAGANIQYF. The CDR3 coding sequence is TGCGCCAGCAGCCCGATGGCAGGGGCTAACATTCAGTACTTC.

This chain uses TRBV7-6 with TRBJ2-7; D ambiguous. Trimming took 3 bases from V and 6 from J, leaving 6 bases between them. The CDR3 has 11 amino acids. CDR1 is SGHVS, CDR2 FNYEAQ, per germline. The CDR3 spells CASSLTSEQYF. The DNA of the CDR3 is TGTGCCAGCAGCTTGACCAGCGAGCAGTACTTC.

This clonotype has more than one count but fewer than ten. J is TRBJ1-1 and V is TRBV7-8, with D maybe TRBD1 (5 bases). CDR1 SGHVS and CDR2 FQNEAQ come from the germline V gene. The CDR3 extends over 15 amino acids. Trimming took off 4 bases at V and 7 bases at J, with 19 bases between the two ends. The CDR3 DNA is TGTGCCAGCAGCTCCCAGGGAGGGGTAAGCCTTGAAGCTTTCTTT. It specifies CASSSQGGVSLEAFF.

This clonotype was seen only once. This chain connects TRBV12-3 or TRBV12-4 to TRBJ1-1, with TRBD1 as a possible D gene (6 bases). V lost 6 bases to trimming and J lost 4 bases, with 15 bases between them. The length of the CDR3 is 14 residues. The CDR3 DNA sequence: TGTGCCAGCAGGGGCCGGGGGCTCCTCACTGAAGCTTTCTTT. This gives the protein CASRGRGLLTEAFF.

The chain carries TRBV7-3 and TRBJ1-1, with D unclear. Trimming left V 5 bases short and J 6 bases short, with 13 bases between. The CDR3 totals 13 residues. Germline V lookup: CDR1 SGHTA, CDR2 FQGTGA. The CDR3 coding sequence is TGTGCCAGCAGCCCCGTCGGCGTAGCTGAAGCTTTCTTT. It specifies CASSPVGVAEAFF.

The chain employs TRBV12-3 or TRBV12-4 and TRBJ2-2; no firm D call. The V end lost 0 bases, the J end lost 5 bases, and 4 bases lay between the germline ends. The CDR3 has 13 amino acids. For the CDR3, the DNA is TGTGCCAGCAGTTTAGCGGGTACCGGGGAGCTGTTTTTT. As protein: CASSLAGTGELFF.

The chain has TRBV7-6 and TRBJ2-1; TRBD2 matches at 7 bases. Germline V gene sequence: CDR1 SGHVS, CDR2 FNYEAQ. Trimming cost V 1 base and J 4 bases; bases outside gene matches: 4. The CDR3 consists of 15 residues. The CDR3 DNA reads TGTGCCAGCAGCTTAGGCGGGGGTCAATACAATGAGCAGTTCTTC. Amino acid sequence: CASSLGGGQYNEQFF.

V gene TRBV4-1 combines with J gene TRBJ2-1, with TRBD1 matching 9 bases. Germline-derived CDR1 and CDR2 are MGHRA and YSYEKL. Germline trimming cut 5 bases from V and 0 bases from J; bases unmatched to any gene: 5. The CDR3 runs to 16 residues. CDR3 protein: CASSTGTGTSYNEQFF. The DNA for the CDR3 is TGCGCCAGCAGCACCGGGACAGGGACCTCCTACAATGAGCAGTTCTTC.

This clonotype was seen a handful of times. The chain has TRBV5-4 and TRBJ1-2; D unclear. This CDR3 is 15 amino acids long. Trimming cost V 2 bases and J 3 bases, with 14 bases left between them. In germline, CDR1 is SGHNT, CDR2 YYREEE (reference sequence). The CDR3 sequence is CASSFGLGRDYGYTF. CDR3 bases: TGTGCCAGCAGCTTCGGACTGGGAAGGGACTATGGCTACACCTTC. Together with reference TRBV5-4 and TRBJ1-2, the CDR3 gives the full variable domain: ETGVTQSPTHLIKTRGQQVTLRCSSQSGHNTVSWYQQALGQGPQFIFQYYREEENGRGNFPPRFSGLQFPNYSSELNVNALELDDSALYLCASSFGLGRDYGYTFGSGTRLTVV.

This rearrangement joins TRBV12-3 or TRBV12-4 to TRBJ1-2; a weak D match, TRBD1 (6 bases). This CDR3 region has 14 residues. V shed 8 bases and J shed 6 bases, with 19 bases lying between them. The CDR3 nucleotides are TGTGCCAGCTTTGTGTTGGGGGGCGCGGATGGCTACACCTTC. Its protein product is CASFVLGGADGYTF.